These T cell receptor beta chains were read from a single sample in a study of beta chain features in type 1 diabetes. Sequenced by immunoSEQ multiplex PCR; TCRdb stores in-frame clones only, minus some. The table shows about 190,000 clones, with around 8% occurring only once. The sequenced material came from central memory CD4+ T cells from blood. Receptor source: a woman in her thirties or forties with type 1 diabetes. Each CDR3 is given with its conserved first and last residue. A D gene is named only where the DNA matches it firmly. Where a row states a size, it is once, few, many or the class of an expanded clone; other rows omit it.

few	TRBD2	TRBV28	TRBJ2-3	CASLVAGLADTQYF	TGTGCCAGCCTAGTAGCGGGCCTAGCAGATACGCAGTATTTT
few	TRBD1	TRBV28	TRBJ2-4	CASGGQGAAKNIQYF	TGTGCCAGCGGTGGACAGGGGGCAGCCAAAAACATTCAGTACTTC
many	NA	TRBV7-9	TRBJ2-3	CASSLGLVDTQYF	TGTGCCAGCAGCTTAGGGTTAGTGGATACGCAGTATTTT
medium-sized	TRBD1	TRBV7-2	TRBJ2-5	CASSTRDRVRETQYF	TGTGCCAGCAGCACACGAGACAGGGTTCGGGAGACCCAGTACTTC
NA	NA	TRBV28	TRBJ1-5	CASSLGQTYQPQHF	TGTGCCAGCAGTCTTGGACAGACTTATCAGCCCCAGCATTTT
NA	TRBD1	TRBV28	TRBJ1-4	CASSGPGQGIEKLFF	TGTGCCAGCAGTGGCCCGGGACAGGGGATCGAAAAACTGTTTTTT
few	TRBD1	TRBV9	TRBJ2-7	CASSEDYRGRNEQYF	TGTGCCAGCAGCGAAGATTACAGGGGAAGAAACGAGCAGTACTTC
many	NA	TRBV28	TRBJ1-5	CASLKGTQYQPQHF	TGTGCCAGCCTTAAAGGGACACAATATCAGCCCCAGCATTTT
few	NA	TRBV9	TRBJ2-7	CASSVAPQTGYEQYF	TGTGCCAGCAGCGTAGCGCCTCAGACGGGCTACGAGCAGTACTTC
NA	TRBD2	TRBV9	TRBJ2-5	CASSPLGAGVETQYF	TGTGCCAGCAGCCCCCTCGGTGCGGGAGTGGAGACCCAGTACTTC
NA	TRBD1	TRBV12-5	TRBJ2-6	CASGPDRISGANVLTF	TGTGCTAGTGGTCCGGACAGGATCTCTGGGGCCAACGTCCTGACTTTC
NA	NA	TRBV11-2	TRBJ2-7	CASSSGQNEQYF	TGTGCCAGCAGCTCTGGACAGAACGAGCAGTACTTC
few	TRBD1	TRBV7-3	TRBJ2-7	CASSVGTGDLGEQYF	TGTGCCAGCAGCGTCGGGACAGGGGACTTGGGCGAGCAGTACTTC
few	NA	TRBV6-5	TRBJ1-1	CASSGKVYTEAFF	TGTGCCAGCAGTGGCAAAGTGTACACTGAAGCTTTCTTT
NA	TRBD2	TRBV4-2	TRBJ2-2	CASSREGVNTGELFF	TGTGCCAGCAGCCGGGAGGGAGTGAACACCGGGGAGCTGTTTTTT
few	TRBD1	TRBV5-1	TRBJ2-2	CASRTGMNTGELFF	TGCGCCAGCCGGACAGGGATGAATACCGGGGAGCTGTTTTTT
few	NA	TRBV18	TRBJ2-1	CASSPLEGEGEQFF	TGTGCCAGCTCACCATTAGAAGGGGAAGGTGAGCAGTTCTTC
NA	TRBD2	TRBV4-3	TRBJ2-7	CASSPGRGLAGGYEQYF	TGCGCCAGCAGCCCCGGCCGCGGCCTAGCGGGAGGCTACGAGCAGTACTTC
NA	TRBD2	TRBV28	TRBJ2-7	CASSPQAGYSYEQYF	TGTGCCAGCAGTCCCCAAGCGGGATACAGCTACGAGCAGTACTTC
NA	NA	TRBV5-1	TRBJ1-4	CASSFRSGDEKLFF	TGCGCCAGCAGCTTTCGGTCAGGGGATGAAAAACTGTTTTTT
few	NA	TRBV29-1	TRBJ1-1	CSVELQGRAFF	TGCAGCGTTGAACTCCAGGGTCGGGCTTTCTTT
many	NA	TRBV6-5	TRBJ2-7	CASSYLTTGRAQGQYF	TGTGCCAGCAGTTACCTAACGACAGGACGGGCCCAGGGGCAGTACTTC
few	TRBD1	TRBV19	TRBJ2-7	CASSTRQGSSYEQYF	TGTGCCAGTAGTACTCGACAGGGGAGCTCCTACGAGCAGTACTTC
NA	TRBD1	TRBV7-8	TRBJ2-5	CASSSGPDRVETQYF	TGTGCCAGCAGCTCCGGACCCGACAGGGTGGAGACCCAGTACTTC
few	NA	TRBV23-1	TRBJ1-5	CASSPGTWRPYSNQPQHF	TGCGCCAGCAGTCCCGGGACATGGCGCCCGTATAGCAATCAGCCCCAGCATTTT
many	NA	TRBV18	TRBJ2-3	CASSPGQRGTDTQYF	TGTGCCAGCTCACCAGGTCAGCGGGGCACAGATACGCAGTATTTT
NA	TRBD2	TRBV27	TRBJ2-1	CASSSQGGLAGAPWRNEQFF	TGTGCCAGCAGTTCCCAAGGGGGACTAGCGGGAGCCCCCTGGAGAAATGAGCAGTTCTTC
few	NA	TRBV5-6	TRBJ1-5	CASSLSQGNQPQHF	TGTGCCAGCAGCTTAAGTCAGGGGAATCAGCCCCAGCATTTT
few	TRBD1	TRBV4-2	TRBJ2-7	CASSPGQGGYEQYF	TGTGCCAGCAGCCCTGGACAGGGGGGCTACGAGCAGTACTTC
few	TRBD1	TRBV7-3	TRBJ2-3	CASSLWTGIDTQYF	TGTGCCAGCAGCTTATGGACAGGGATCGATACGCAGTATTTT
NA	TRBD1	TRBV9	TRBJ1-6	CASSSRQGGSPLHF	TGTGCCAGCAGCTCTCGACAGGGTGGTTCACCCCTCCACTTT
few	NA	TRBV11-2	TRBJ2-1	CASSLGATGHLF	TGTGCCAGCAGCTTAGGGGCCACAGGGCATCTCTTC
many	TRBD1	TRBV7-6	TRBJ1-1	CASSSGTGDASTEAFF	TGTGCCAGCAGCTCCGGGACAGGGGACGCCAGCACTGAAGCTTTCTTT
NA	TRBD1	TRBV30	TRBJ2-1	CAWSGTGKRTMEQFF	TGTGCCTGGAGTGGGACAGGGAAGCGGACTATGGAGCAGTTCTTC
NA	NA	TRBV9	TRBJ1-1	CASSVGVGSTEAFF	TGTGCCAGCAGCGTCGGGGTGGGGAGCACTGAAGCTTTCTTT
few	TRBD2	TRBV27	TRBJ2-7	CASSLRPSGYEQYF	TGTGCCAGCAGTTTACGGCCTAGCGGTTACGAGCAGTACTTC
NA	NA	TRBV11-3	TRBJ2-3	CASSQGITDTQYF	TGTGCCAGCAGCCAGGGTATCACAGATACGCAGTATTTT
NA	NA	TRBV19	TRBJ2-3	CASSISLQTDTQYF	TGTGCCAGTAGTATATCGCTTCAGACAGATACGCAGTATTTT
few	NA	TRBV5-1	TRBJ1-2	CASSLQGIANYGYTF	TGCGCCAGCAGCTTACAGGGAATCGCTAACTATGGCTACACCTTC
NA	NA	TRBV5-1	TRBJ2-5	CASSPVDRTTETQYF	TGCGCCAGCAGCCCCGTAGACAGGACAACAGAGACCCAGTACTTC
NA	NA	TRBV7-3	TRBJ2-2	CASSLSGASGELFF	TGTGCCAGCAGCTTATCGGGAGCGAGCGGGGAGCTGTTTTTT
NA	NA	TRBV6-5	TRBJ2-3	CASSYGLFTDTQYF	TGTGCCAGCAGTTACGGGCTTTTCACAGATACGCAGTATTTT
few	NA	TRBV18	TRBJ1-4	CASSPSEKLFF	TGTGCCAGCTCACCCAGTGAAAAACTGTTTTTT
NA	TRBD1	TRBV4-3	TRBJ2-7	CASSYNRGPYEQYF	TGCGCCAGCAGTTATAACAGGGGACCCTACGAGCAGTACTTC
few	NA	TRBV7-2	TRBJ1-5	CASSLDTDQPQHF	TGTGCCAGCAGCTTAGATACGGATCAGCCCCAGCATTTT
NA	NA	TRBV4-3	TRBJ2-7	CASSQNPDRAYEQYF	TGCGCCAGCAGCCAAAATCCGGACAGAGCCTACGAGCAGTACTTC
many	TRBD1	TRBV30	TRBJ2-7	CAGRYRDRGYEQYF	TGTGCCGGACGATACCGGGACAGGGGGTACGAGCAGTACTTC
NA	TRBD1	TRBV19	TRBJ2-1	CASSERTGRKNEQFF	TGTGCCAGTAGTGAACGGACAGGTAGAAAGAATGAGCAGTTCTTC
few	TRBD1	TRBV6-5	TRBJ1-2	CASSYDGTGLYGYTF	TGTGCCAGCAGTTACGACGGGACAGGGCTCTACGGCTACACCTTC
NA	TRBD1	TRBV11-3	TRBJ2-7	CASSMGQGGVGEQYF	TGTGCCAGCAGCATGGGACAGGGGGGTGTCGGCGAGCAGTACTTC
NA	TRBD1	TRBV28	TRBJ1-4	CASSIVGQGKLFF	TGTGCCAGCAGCATTGTTGGACAGGGAAAACTGTTTTTT
many	TRBD2	TRBV4-3	TRBJ2-1	CASSQLAGPRNEQFF	TGCGCCAGCAGCCAGTTAGCGGGACCTCGCAATGAGCAGTTCTTC
few	NA	TRBV6-5	TRBJ2-3	CASSYSRQGRADTQYF	TGTGCCAGCAGTTACTCGAGGCAGGGGAGGGCAGATACGCAGTATTTT
few	NA	TRBV2	TRBJ2-7	CASSGGDRSSYEQYF	TGTGCCAGCAGTGGGGGAGACAGGAGCTCCTACGAGCAGTACTTC
NA	NA	TRBV7-6	TRBJ2-3	CASSQGDTQYF	TGTGCCAGCAGCCAGGGAGATACGCAGTATTTT
NA	TRBD2	TRBV5-6	TRBJ2-5	CASSLVAGGMKTQYF	TGTGCCAGCAGCTTGGTTGCGGGGGGGATGAAGACCCAGTACTTC
few	NA	TRBV21-1	TRBJ1-5	CASSKVGAGQGAGQPQHF	TGTGCCAGCAGCAAAGTAGGTGCGGGTCAGGGGGCAGGACAGCCCCAGCATTTT
few	NA	TRBV5-6	TRBJ2-7	CASSLGRGNYEQYF	TGTGCCAGCAGCTTGGGTCGAGGGAACTACGAGCAGTACTTC
NA	NA	TRBV18	TRBJ1-1	CASSKRDGEAFF	TGTGCCAGCTCCAAGCGGGACGGAGAAGCTTTCTTT